The present TCR beta chain was sequenced within a study of T cell changes during pregnancy in multiple sclerosis. Libraries were prepared by immunoSEQ multiplex PCR; TCRdb keeps only in-frame clonotypes and omits some of them. The profile shows about 18,000 clones, more than 70% of them singletons. This sequence originates from a female donor with multiple sclerosis, enrolled in a pregnancy study. The sample consisted of CD8+ T cells from peripheral blood mononuclear cells, taken after pregnancy.

CDR3 protein: CASSEIIGQEIYGYTF. CDR3 DNA: TGTGCCAGCAGTGAAATAATAGGACAGGAGATCTATGGCTACACCTTC. The rearrangement joins TRBV6-1 to TRBJ1-2, with 7 positions matching TRBD1. Losses at the gene ends were 2 bases for V and 4 bases for J; bases not matched to a gene: 10. This CDR3 spans 16 amino acids. CDR1 is MNHNS and CDR2 is SASEGT in the germline V gene.